One TCR beta chain is described in this entry. Its antigen is undetermined. CDR1 is SQVTM, CDR2 ANQGSEA, per germline. The CDR3 consists of 14 residues. Trimming removed 6 bases from V and 3 bases from J; junction bases left unmatched: 6. This record comes from a study of cytomegalovirus exposure and HLA in healthy donors. Study-wide findings and caveats: There were a few CMV-associated chains whose specificity for CMV antigens was confirmed in vitro. Reports indicated that the classifier achieved high specificity and sensitivity in diagnosing cytomegalovirus status. Later on, an analysis found that several of the most significant clusters appeared to be linked to common viral pathogens, which included parvovirus B19. In an earlier analysis, in under 700 donors, most V segments appeared productive either ~87% or ~30% of the time.

Amplification used 60 Vbeta primers and 13 Jbeta primers. Only in-frame clones appear in the TCRdb table, and some are missing; sequencing was by immunoSEQ multiplex PCR. The data show about 82,000 clones, with around 74% seen just once and approximately 6% held by the top ten. J is TRBJ1-1 and V is TRBV29-1; TRBD1 matches at 11 bases. The specimen sequenced was PBMCs. The sequence was collected from a woman in her 50s in good health and CMV-seropositive. CDR3 nucleotides: TGCAGCGTGGACAGGGGGCGCGGTTACACTGAAGCTTTCTTT. This gives the protein CSVDRGRGYTEAFF.